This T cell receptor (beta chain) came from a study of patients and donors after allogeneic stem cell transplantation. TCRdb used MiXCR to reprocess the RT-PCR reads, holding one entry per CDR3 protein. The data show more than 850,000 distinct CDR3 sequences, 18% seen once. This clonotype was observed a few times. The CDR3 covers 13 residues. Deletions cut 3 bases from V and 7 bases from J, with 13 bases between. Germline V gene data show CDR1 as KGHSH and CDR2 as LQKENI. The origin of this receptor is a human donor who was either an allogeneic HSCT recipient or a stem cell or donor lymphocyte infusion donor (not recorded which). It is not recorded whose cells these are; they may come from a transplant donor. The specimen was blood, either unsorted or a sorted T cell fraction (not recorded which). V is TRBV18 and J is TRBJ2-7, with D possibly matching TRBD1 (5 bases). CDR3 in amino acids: CASSPDTLIEQYF. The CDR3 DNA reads TGTGCCAGCTCACCGGACACCCTGATAGAGCAGTACTTC.